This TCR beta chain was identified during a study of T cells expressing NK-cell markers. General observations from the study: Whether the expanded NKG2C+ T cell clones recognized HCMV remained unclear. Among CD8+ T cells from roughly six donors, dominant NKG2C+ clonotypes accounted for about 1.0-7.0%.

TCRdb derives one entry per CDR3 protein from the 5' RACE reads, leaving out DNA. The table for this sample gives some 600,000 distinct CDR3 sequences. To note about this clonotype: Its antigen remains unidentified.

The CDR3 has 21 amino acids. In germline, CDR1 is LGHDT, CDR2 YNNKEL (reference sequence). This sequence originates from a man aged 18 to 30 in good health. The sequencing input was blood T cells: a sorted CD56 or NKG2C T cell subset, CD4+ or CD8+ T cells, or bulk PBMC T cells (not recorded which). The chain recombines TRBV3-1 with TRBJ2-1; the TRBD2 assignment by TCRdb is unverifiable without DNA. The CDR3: CASSQDNEELAGGRSYNEQFF.